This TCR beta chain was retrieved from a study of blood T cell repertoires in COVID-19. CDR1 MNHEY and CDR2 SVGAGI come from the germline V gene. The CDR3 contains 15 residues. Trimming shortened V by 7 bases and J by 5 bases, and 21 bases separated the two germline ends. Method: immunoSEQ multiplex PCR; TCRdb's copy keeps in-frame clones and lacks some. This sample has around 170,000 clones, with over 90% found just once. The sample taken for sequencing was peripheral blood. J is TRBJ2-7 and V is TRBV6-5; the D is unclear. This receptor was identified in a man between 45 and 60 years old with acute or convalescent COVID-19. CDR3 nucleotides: TGTGCCAGCAATACCGGGTCCTCCAATCGCGACGAGCAGTACTTC. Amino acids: CASNTGSSNRDEQYF.